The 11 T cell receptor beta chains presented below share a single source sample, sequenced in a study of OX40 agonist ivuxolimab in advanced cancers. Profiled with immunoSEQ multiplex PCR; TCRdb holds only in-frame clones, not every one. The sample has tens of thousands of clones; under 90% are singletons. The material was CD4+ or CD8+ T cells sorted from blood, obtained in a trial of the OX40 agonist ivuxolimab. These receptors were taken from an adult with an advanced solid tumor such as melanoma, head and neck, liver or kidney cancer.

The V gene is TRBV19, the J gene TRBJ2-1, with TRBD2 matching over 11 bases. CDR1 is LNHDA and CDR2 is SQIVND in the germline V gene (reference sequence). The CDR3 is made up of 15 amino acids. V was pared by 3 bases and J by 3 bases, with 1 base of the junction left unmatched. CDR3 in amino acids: CASSIGTSGYNEQFF. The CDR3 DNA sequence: TGTGCCAGTAGTATCGGGACTAGCGGCTACAATGAGCAGTTCTTC.

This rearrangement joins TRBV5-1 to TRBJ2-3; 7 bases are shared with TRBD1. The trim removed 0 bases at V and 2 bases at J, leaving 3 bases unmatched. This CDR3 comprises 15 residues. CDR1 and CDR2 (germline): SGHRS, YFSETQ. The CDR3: CASSLEGQYTDTQYF. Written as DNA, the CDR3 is TGCGCCAGCAGCTTGGAGGGACAGTACACAGATACGCAGTATTTT.

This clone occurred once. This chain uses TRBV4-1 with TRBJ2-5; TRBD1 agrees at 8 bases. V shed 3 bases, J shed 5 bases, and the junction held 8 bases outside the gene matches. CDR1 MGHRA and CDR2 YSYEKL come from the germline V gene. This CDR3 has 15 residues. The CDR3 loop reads CASSQAQGASETQYF. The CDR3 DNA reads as TGCGCCAGCAGCCAGGCCCAGGGGGCGAGCGAGACCCAGTACTTC.

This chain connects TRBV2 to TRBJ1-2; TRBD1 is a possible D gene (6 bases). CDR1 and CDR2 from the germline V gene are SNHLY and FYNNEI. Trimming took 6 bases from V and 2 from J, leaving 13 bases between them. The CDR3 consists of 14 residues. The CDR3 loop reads CASRGTPPNYGYTF. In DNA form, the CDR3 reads TGTGCCAGCAGGGGGACACCTCCAAACTATGGCTACACCTTC.

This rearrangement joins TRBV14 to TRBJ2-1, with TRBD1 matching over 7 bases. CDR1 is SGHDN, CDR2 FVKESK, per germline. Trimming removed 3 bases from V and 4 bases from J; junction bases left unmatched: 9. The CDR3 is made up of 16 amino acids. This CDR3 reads CASSHSQGPVYNEQFF. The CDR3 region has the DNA TGTGCCAGCAGCCATTCACAGGGGCCTGTTTACAATGAGCAGTTCTTC.

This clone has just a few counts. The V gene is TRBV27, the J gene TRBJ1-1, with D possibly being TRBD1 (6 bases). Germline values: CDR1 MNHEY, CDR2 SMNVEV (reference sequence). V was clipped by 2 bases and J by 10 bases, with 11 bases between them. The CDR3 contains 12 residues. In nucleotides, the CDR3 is TGTGCCAGCAGTTTACTGGGGGGGGCAGCTTTCTTT. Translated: CASSLLGGAAFF.

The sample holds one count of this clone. CDR3 sequence reads: CASSLGGVAGETQYF. CDR3 DNA sequence: TGTGCCAGCAGCTTAGGAGGGGTAGCGGGAGAGACCCAGTACTTC. V gene TRBV11-3 combines with J gene TRBJ2-5; 7 bases match TRBD2. This CDR3 contains 15 residues. The V segment lost 1 base and the J segment 4 bases; nucleotides outside the gene matches: 6. Germline loops: CDR1 SGHNT, CDR2 YENEEA.

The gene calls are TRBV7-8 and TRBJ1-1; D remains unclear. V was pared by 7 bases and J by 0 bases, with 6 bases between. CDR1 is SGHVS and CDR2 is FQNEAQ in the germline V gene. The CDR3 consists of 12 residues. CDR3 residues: CASNSMNTEAFF. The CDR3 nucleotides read TGTGCCAGCAACTCGATGAACACTGAAGCTTTCTTT.

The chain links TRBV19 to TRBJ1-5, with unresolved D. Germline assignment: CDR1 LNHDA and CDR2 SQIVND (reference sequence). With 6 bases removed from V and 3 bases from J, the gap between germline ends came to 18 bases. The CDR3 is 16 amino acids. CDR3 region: CASSPMGLGYNQPQHF. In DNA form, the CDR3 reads TGTGCCAGTAGCCCCATGGGGTTGGGGTACAATCAGCCCCAGCATTTT. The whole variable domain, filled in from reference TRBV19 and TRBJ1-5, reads DGGITQSPKYLFRKEGQNVTLSCEQNLNHDAMYWYRQDPGQGLRLIYYSQIVNDFQKGDIAEGYSVSREKKESFPLTVTSAQKNPTAFYLCASSPMGLGYNQPQHFGDGTRLSIL.

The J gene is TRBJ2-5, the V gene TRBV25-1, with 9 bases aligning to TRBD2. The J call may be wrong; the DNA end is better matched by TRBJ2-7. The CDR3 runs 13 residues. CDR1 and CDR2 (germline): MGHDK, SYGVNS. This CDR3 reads CASSGSGSYEQYF. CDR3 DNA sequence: TGTGCCAGCAGTGGTAGCGGGAGCTACGAGCAGTACTTC.

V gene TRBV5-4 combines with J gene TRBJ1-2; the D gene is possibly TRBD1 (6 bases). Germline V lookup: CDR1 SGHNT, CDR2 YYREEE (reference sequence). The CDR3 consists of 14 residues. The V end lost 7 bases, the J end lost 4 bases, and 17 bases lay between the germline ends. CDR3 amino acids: CASLQGGLGYGYTF. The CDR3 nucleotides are TGTGCCAGCCTTCAAGGGGGGCTCGGCTATGGCTACACCTTC.